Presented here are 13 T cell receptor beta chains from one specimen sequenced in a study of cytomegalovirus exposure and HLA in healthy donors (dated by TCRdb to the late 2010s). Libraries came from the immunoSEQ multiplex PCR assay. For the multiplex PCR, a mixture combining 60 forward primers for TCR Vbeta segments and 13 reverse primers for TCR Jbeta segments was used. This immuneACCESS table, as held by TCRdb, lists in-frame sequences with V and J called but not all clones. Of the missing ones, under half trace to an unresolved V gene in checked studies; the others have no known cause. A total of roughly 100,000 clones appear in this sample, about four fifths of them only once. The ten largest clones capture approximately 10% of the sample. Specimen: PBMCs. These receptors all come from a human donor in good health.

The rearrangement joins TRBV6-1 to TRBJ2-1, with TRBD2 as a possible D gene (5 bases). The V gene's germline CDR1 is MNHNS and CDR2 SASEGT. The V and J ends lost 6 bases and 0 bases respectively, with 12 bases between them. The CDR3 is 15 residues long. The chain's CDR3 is CASRPRGSSYNEQFF. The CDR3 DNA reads TGTGCCAGCAGACCCCGGGGAAGCTCCTACAATGAGCAGTTCTTC.

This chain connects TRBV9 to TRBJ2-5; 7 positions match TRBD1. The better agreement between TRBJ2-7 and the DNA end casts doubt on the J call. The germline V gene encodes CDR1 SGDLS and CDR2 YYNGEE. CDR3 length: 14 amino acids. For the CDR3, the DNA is TGTGCCAGCAGCGTAGGGGACAGTAACTACGAGCAGTACTTC. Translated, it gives CASSVGDSNYEQYF.

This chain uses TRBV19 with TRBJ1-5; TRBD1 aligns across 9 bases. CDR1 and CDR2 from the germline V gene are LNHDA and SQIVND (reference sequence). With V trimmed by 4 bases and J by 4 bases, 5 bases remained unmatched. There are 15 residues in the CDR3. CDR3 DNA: TGTGCCAGTAGTAAGGACAGGGGAGCAAATCAGCCCCAGCATTTT. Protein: CASSKDRGANQPQHF.

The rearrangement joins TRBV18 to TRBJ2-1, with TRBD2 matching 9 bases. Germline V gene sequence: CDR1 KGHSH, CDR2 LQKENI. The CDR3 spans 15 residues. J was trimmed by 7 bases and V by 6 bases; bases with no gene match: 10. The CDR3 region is CASSSGTSSTNEQFF. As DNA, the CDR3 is TGTGCCAGCTCCTCCGGGACTAGCAGTACAAATGAGCAGTTCTTC.

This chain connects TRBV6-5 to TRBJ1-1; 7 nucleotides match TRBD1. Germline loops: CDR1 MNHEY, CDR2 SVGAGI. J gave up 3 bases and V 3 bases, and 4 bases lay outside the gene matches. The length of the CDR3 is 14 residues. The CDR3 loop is CASSYEGADTEAFF. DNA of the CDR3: TGTGCCAGCAGTTATGAGGGGGCGGACACTGAAGCTTTCTTT.

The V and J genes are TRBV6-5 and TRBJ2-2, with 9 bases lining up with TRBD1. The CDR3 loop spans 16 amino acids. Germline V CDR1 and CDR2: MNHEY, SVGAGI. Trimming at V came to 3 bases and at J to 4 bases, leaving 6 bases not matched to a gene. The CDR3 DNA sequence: TGTGCCAGCAGTTATGGGACAGGGTCGGGCACCGGGGAGCTGTTTTTT. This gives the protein CASSYGTGSGTGELFF.

The CDR3 here is CSVTSASGVAGYHEQFF. The CDR3 DNA reads as TGCAGCGTTACAAGTGCCTCGGGGGTAGCGGGGTATCATGAGCAGTTCTTC. This chain connects TRBV29-1 to TRBJ2-1; 8 positions match TRBD2. Germline CDR1 SQVTM, CDR2 ANQGSEA. CDR3 size: 17 residues. Germline trimming cut 5 bases from V and 8 bases from J; bases unmatched to any gene: 20.

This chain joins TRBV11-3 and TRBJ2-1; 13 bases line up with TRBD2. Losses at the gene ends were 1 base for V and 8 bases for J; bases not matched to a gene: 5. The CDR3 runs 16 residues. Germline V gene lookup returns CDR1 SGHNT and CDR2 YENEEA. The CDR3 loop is CASSLGTSGSSDEQFF. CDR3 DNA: TGTGCCAGCAGCTTAGGGACTAGCGGGAGTTCCGATGAGCAGTTCTTC.

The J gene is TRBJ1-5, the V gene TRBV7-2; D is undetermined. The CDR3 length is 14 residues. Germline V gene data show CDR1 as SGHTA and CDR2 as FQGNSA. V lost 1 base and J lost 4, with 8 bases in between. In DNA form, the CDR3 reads TGTGCCAGCAGCTTAGGGGCGGGGAATCAGCCCCAGCATTTT. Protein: CASSLGAGNQPQHF.

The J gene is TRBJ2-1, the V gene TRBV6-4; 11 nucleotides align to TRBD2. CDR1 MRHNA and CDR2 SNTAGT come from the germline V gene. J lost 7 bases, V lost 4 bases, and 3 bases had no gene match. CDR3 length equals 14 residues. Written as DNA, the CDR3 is TGTGCCAGCAGTGGACTAGCGGGGAATAATGAGCAGTTCTTC. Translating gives CASSGLAGNNEQFF.

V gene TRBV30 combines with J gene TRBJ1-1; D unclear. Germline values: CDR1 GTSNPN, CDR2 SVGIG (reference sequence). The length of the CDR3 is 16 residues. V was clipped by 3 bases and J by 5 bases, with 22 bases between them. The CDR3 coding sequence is TGTGCCTGGAGCGCCAGCCAACTACGGGGAGTGACTGAAGCTTTCTTT. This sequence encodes CAWSASQLRGVTEAFF.

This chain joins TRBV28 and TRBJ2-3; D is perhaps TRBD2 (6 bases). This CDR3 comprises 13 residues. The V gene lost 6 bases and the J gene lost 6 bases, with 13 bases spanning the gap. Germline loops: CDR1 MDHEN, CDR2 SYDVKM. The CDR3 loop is CASSLGLADTQYF. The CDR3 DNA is TGTGCCAGCAGCCTGGGGCTAGCGGATACGCAGTATTTT.

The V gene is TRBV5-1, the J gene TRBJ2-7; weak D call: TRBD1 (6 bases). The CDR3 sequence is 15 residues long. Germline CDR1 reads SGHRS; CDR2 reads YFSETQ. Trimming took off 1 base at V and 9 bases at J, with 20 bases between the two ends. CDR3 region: CASSLLRDTFAVQYF. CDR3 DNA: TGCGCCAGCAGCTTGCTGAGGGACACCTTCGCTGTGCAGTACTTC.